The 19 T cell receptor beta chains given below trace back to one sample, sequenced in a study of early T cells in non-severe SARS-CoV-2 infection. TCRdb re-analysed the 5' RACE reads in MiXCR, keeping a single row per CDR3 protein. The data contain around 70,000 distinct CDR3 sequences, around 15% of them singletons. The sequenced material came from whole blood. The receptors here all came from an adult who was a healthcare worker with PCR-confirmed SARS-CoV-2 infection or an uninfected control (not recorded which).

The genes are TRBV20-1 and TRBJ2-1; a weak D match, TRBD2 (5 bases). The germline CDR1 and CDR2 sequences are DFQATT and SNEGSKA (reference sequence). V was pared by 5 bases and J by 4 bases, with 15 bases between. CDR3 length: 14 residues. The CDR3: CSAEVRTSYNEQFF. In DNA, the CDR3 is TGCAGTGCTGAGGTACGGACTTCGTACAATGAGCAGTTCTTC.

A note on this clonotype: The junction shows a germline mismatch at one end, possibly a read error. This chain links TRBV14 with TRBJ2-3, with TRBD2 matching 8 bases. Germline V gene lookup returns CDR1 SGHDN and CDR2 FVKESK. The CDR3 has 18 amino acids. The CDR3 region is CASSQDKRLAKSTDTRYF. CDR3 sequence (DNA): TGTGCCAGCAGCCAAGATAAACGACTAGCGAAAAGCACAGATACGCGGTATTTT.

V usage is TRBV5-1 and J usage is TRBJ2-2; D gene uncertain. With 4 bases removed from V and 5 bases from J, the gap between germline ends came to 12 bases. The CDR3 is made up of 14 amino acids. Germline V CDR1 and CDR2: SGHRS, YFSETQ. The CDR3 region has the DNA TGCGCCAGCAGCCGGGTGGTCGGGACCGGGGAGCTGTTTTTT. It yields the protein CASSRVVGTGELFF.

This clonotype occurred many times. This sequence joins TRBV24-1 and TRBJ2-7; 8 bases line up with TRBD2. CDR1 is KGHDR and CDR2 is SFDVKD in the germline V gene. This CDR3 is 15 amino acids long. Losses at the gene ends were 2 bases for V and 2 bases for J; bases not matched to a gene: 4. CDR3 nucleotide sequence: TGTGCCACCAGTGATTCTCGGACTAGCACCTACGAGCAGTACTTC. Translation: CATSDSRTSTYEQYF.

This clonotype was found a few times. The V and J genes are TRBV6-1 and TRBJ2-1; perhaps TRBD2 as D (5 bases). Germline V gene lookup returns CDR1 MNHNS and CDR2 SASEGT. V was shortened by 2 bases and J by 0 bases, with 11 bases between the two germline ends. This CDR3 region has 16 residues. The CDR3 coding sequence is TGTGCCAGCAGTGAAAATCTGAGGGCCTCCTACAATGAGCAGTTCTTC. It yields the protein CASSENLRASYNEQFF.

This clonotype was counted only a few times. The chain has TRBV6-2 or TRBV6-3 and TRBJ2-1; D possibly matches TRBD1 or TRBD2 (5 bases each). This CDR3 is 15 amino acids long. The V and J ends lost 2 bases and 4 bases respectively, with 12 bases between them. Per the germline V gene, CDR1 is MNHEY and CDR2 is SVGEGT. CDR3 region: CASSYARGGYNEQFF. In nucleotides, the CDR3 is TGTGCCAGCAGTTACGCTAGGGGCGGGTACAATGAGCAGTTCTTC.

The rearrangement uses TRBV27 and TRBJ1-3, with 8 nucleotides matching TRBD1. The CDR3 contains 14 residues. Looked up from germline, CDR1 is MNHEY and CDR2 is SMNVEV (reference sequence). With V trimmed by 8 bases and J by 2 bases, 5 bases remained unmatched. The CDR3 region is CASGKTGAGNTIYF. The CDR3, as DNA: TGTGCCAGCGGAAAGACAGGGGCTGGAAACACCATATATTTT.

This clonotype has just one count. The chain links TRBV28 to TRBJ1-2, with D possibly TRBD1 on 5 matching bases. V lost 4 bases to trimming and J lost 7 bases, with 7 bases between them. The CDR3 is made up of 11 amino acids. Germline CDR1 reads MDHEN; CDR2 reads SYDVKM. CDR3 DNA sequence: TGTGCCAGCAGTTCGGGACCTGGCTACACCTTC. Protein: CASSSGPGYTF.

This clonotype was seen only a few times. J is TRBJ2-7 and V is TRBV25-1; unclear D gene. CDR1 and CDR2 (germline): MGHDK, SYGVNS. Trimming took 1 base from V and 3 from J, leaving 7 bases between them. CDR3 size: 13 residues. The CDR3 coding sequence is TGTGCCAGCAGTGAATGGTCCGGCTACGAGCAGTACTTC. It translates to CASSEWSGYEQYF.

This clonotype was seen only a few times. The chain employs TRBV19 and TRBJ2-1; TRBD2 matches 14 bases. The length of the CDR3 is 15 residues. V was pared by 5 bases and J by 10 bases, with 7 bases of the junction left unmatched. CDR1 is LNHDA and CDR2 is SQIVND in the germline V gene (reference sequence). CDR3 sequence reads: CASSPGLAGAGEQFF. In DNA, the CDR3 is TGTGCCAGTAGTCCGGGACTAGCGGGGGCCGGGGAGCAGTTCTTC. The complete variable domain, with remaining parts taken from reference TRBV19 and TRBJ2-1, reads DGGITQSPKYLFRKEGQNVTLSCEQNLNHDAMYWYRQDPGQGLRLIYYSQIVNDFQKGDIAEGYSVSREKKESFPLTVTSAQKNPTAFYLCASSPGLAGAGEQFFGPGTRLTVL.

This clonotype was detected a few times. The chain couples TRBV4-2 to TRBJ2-7; D is undetermined. The CDR3 is made up of 14 amino acids. Germline CDR1 reads LGHNA; CDR2 reads YNFKEQ. V lost 0 bases and J lost 1, with 7 bases in between. CDR3 amino acids: CASSQDPASYEQYF. The DNA for the CDR3 is TGTGCCAGCAGCCAAGATCCCGCTTCCTACGAGCAGTACTTC.

This sequence joins TRBV5-1 and TRBJ2-2, with TRBD1 identical over 8 bases. Germline V gene data show CDR1 as SGHRS and CDR2 as YFSETQ. CDR3 length equals 14 residues. J lost 6 bases, V lost 2 bases, and 3 bases had no gene match. This CDR3 is CASSLIQGAGELFF. CDR3 nucleotide sequence: TGCGCCAGCAGCTTAATACAGGGGGCCGGGGAGCTGTTTTTT.

This rearrangement joins TRBV6-2 or TRBV6-3 to TRBJ2-5; TRBD2 aligns across 10 bases. V dropped 5 bases and J dropped 5; count of bases not matched to a gene: 8. Germline lookup yields CDR1 MNHEY and CDR2 SVGEGT. This CDR3 is built from 15 residues. The CDR3 nucleotides read TGTGCCAGCAGTCCGGGACTAGCGCCTTTCGAGACCCAGTACTTC. It yields the protein CASSPGLAPFETQYF.

V gene TRBV4-1 combines with J gene TRBJ2-7; 8 bases agree with TRBD2. Germline V gene data show CDR1 as MGHRA and CDR2 as YSYEKL. Unmatched junction bases numbered 8, after V lost 3 bases and J lost 4 bases. The length of the CDR3 is 15 residues. CDR3 nucleotide sequence: TGCGCCAGCAGCCAGCTGCGGGGGGACGGGTACGAGCAGTACTTC. Its protein is CASSQLRGDGYEQYF.

This clonotype occurred a few times. The rearrangement joins TRBV12-5 to TRBJ2-7; the D is unclear. This CDR3 contains 12 residues. Between the trimmed V and J ends, which lost 7 bases and 7 bases, there was a span of 14 bases. Looked up from germline, CDR1 is LGHNT and CDR2 is FRNRAP. The CDR3 DNA reads TGTGCTAGTGTCGGACCCTCGGATGAGCAGTACTTC. It specifies CASVGPSDEQYF.

This clonotype was found a few times. V gene TRBV5-4 combines with J gene TRBJ1-2; TRBD1 matches at 7 bases. The J segment lost 6 bases and the V segment lost 1 base, leaving 3 bases of the junction unmatched. This CDR3 spans 13 amino acids. The germline V gene has CDR1 SGHNT and CDR2 YYREEE (reference sequence). CDR3 DNA: TGTGCCAGCAGCTTGTGGCAGGGGGATGGCTACACCTTC. Its protein product is CASSLWQGDGYTF.

This clonotype was seen once. The gene calls are TRBV6-5 and TRBJ1-2, with D unclear. This CDR3 region has 13 residues. CDR1 and CDR2 from the germline V gene are MNHEY and SVGAGI. The V and J ends lost 8 bases and 2 bases respectively, with 12 bases between them. The CDR3 spells CASRGPMNYGYTF. The CDR3 coding sequence is TGTGCCAGCCGAGGACCGATGAACTATGGCTACACCTTC.

The sample holds a few counts of this clonotype. The genes are TRBV18 and TRBJ2-1; 11 bases are a match to TRBD1. Per germline, CDR1 KGHSH and CDR2 LQKENI. Trimming cost V 3 bases and J 8 bases; bases outside gene matches: 6. There are 15 residues in the CDR3. The CDR3 bases are TGTGCCAGCTCACCCCCGGGACAGGGGGGCGATGAGCAGTTCTTC. It codes for CASSPPGQGGDEQFF.

The chain has TRBV7-2 and TRBJ1-2, with TRBD1 matching over 10 bases. CDR1 is SGHTA, CDR2 FQGNSA, per germline. This CDR3 spans 14 amino acids. V shed 5 bases, J shed 3 bases, and the junction held 3 bases outside the gene matches. CDR3 amino acids: CASSTGQGYYGYTF. The CDR3 DNA is TGTGCCAGCAGCACGGGACAGGGGTACTATGGCTACACCTTC.